These T cell receptor beta chains were read from a single sample in a study of T cell changes during pregnancy in multiple sclerosis. The data were produced by immunoSEQ multiplex PCR, yet TCRdb's version contains in-frame clones alone and is incomplete. The table includes around 73,000 clones, 80% to 95% detected once. Source: peripheral blood, taken in the third trimester of pregnancy. These receptors were obtained from a female donor in good health, enrolled as a control in a pregnancy study. The CDR3 runs from the conserved cysteine through the conserved F or W. The D gene is left open where the match is weak. Only part of the rows carry a size: once, few, many, or a class if the clone is expanded.

clone_size	v_call	j_call	d_call	cdr3_aa	cdr3_nt
NA	TRBV15	TRBJ1-4	NA	CATSRDPGSTNEKLFF	TGTGCCACCAGCAGAGATCCCGGTAGCACTAATGAAAAACTGTTTTTT
NA	TRBV5-4	TRBJ2-5	NA	CASAWRGEETQYF	TGTGCCAGCGCCTGGAGGGGAGAGGAGACCCAGTACTTC
once	TRBV27	TRBJ1-2	TRBD1	CASSLAPGGGGYGYTF	TGTGCCAGCAGTTTAGCCCCGGGAGGGGGCGGGTATGGCTACACCTTC
NA	TRBV5-1	TRBJ1-2	TRBD1	CASSKDRGIGYTF	TGCGCCAGCAGCAAGGACAGGGGGATTGGCTACACCTTC
NA	TRBV6-1	TRBJ1-2	NA	CASREVTNTGHYGYTF	TGTGCCAGCAGGGAAGTTACTAATACAGGGCACTATGGCTACACCTTC
NA	TRBV5-1	TRBJ2-1	TRBD2	CASTLLAGDLGEQFF	TGCGCCAGCACCCTGTTAGCGGGGGACTTGGGTGAGCAGTTCTTC
NA	TRBV6-5	TRBJ1-1	NA	CASCAGPNTEAFF	TGTGCCAGCTGTGCGGGGCCTAACACTGAAGCTTTCTTT
NA	TRBV4-1	TRBJ1-5	NA	CASSQGRGINQPQHF	TGCGCCAGCAGCCAAGGCAGGGGTATCAATCAGCCCCAGCATTTT
once	TRBV18	TRBJ2-7	TRBD1	CASSPLGTGNNEQYF	TGTGCCAGCTCACCCCTCGGGACAGGGAACAACGAGCAGTACTTC
NA	TRBV30	TRBJ1-1	NA	CAWSFGWETEAFF	TGTGCCTGGAGTTTCGGATGGGAGACTGAAGCTTTCTTT
once	TRBV6-6	TRBJ1-2	NA	CATPLRHHYGYTF	TGTGCCACCCCCCTTCGACACCACTATGGCTACACCTTC
NA	TRBV4-2	TRBJ2-7	TRBD2	CASSQGLADTSYEQYF	TGTGCCAGCAGCCAAGGACTAGCGGATACCTCCTACGAGCAGTACTTC
NA	TRBV28	TRBJ2-3	TRBD2	CASSPTGGILSDTQYF	TGTGCCAGCAGTCCGACCGGGGGGATCTTAAGTGATACGCAGTATTTT
NA	TRBV5-1	TRBJ2-7	TRBD1	CASSIGQGASYEQYF	TGCGCCAGCAGCATAGGACAGGGGGCGTCCTACGAGCAGTACTTC
NA	TRBV18	TRBJ2-7	NA	CASSPESSYEQYF	TGTGCCAGCTCACCGGAGAGCTCCTACGAGCAGTACTTC
once	TRBV6-1	TRBJ2-6	NA	CASSEARAGYGANVLTF	TGTGCCAGCAGTGAAGCGCGGGCAGGTTATGGGGCCAACGTCCTGACTTTC
once	TRBV28	TRBJ1-5	NA	CASVTGGNQPQHF	TGTGCCAGCGTTACGGGAGGCAATCAGCCCCAGCATTTT
NA	TRBV5-6	TRBJ1-1	NA	CASSGPGNTEAFF	TGTGCCAGCAGCGGCCCGGGGAACACTGAAGCTTTCTTT
once	TRBV19	TRBJ2-1	TRBD1	CASSLPDRFYNEQFF	TGTGCCAGTAGTCTCCCGGACAGGTTCTACAATGAGCAGTTCTTC
NA	TRBV9	TRBJ1-3	TRBD1	CASSVAGQGAGNTIYF	TGTGCCAGCAGCGTAGCTGGACAGGGGGCTGGAAACACCATATATTTT
NA	TRBV21-1	TRBJ2-1	NA	CASSKVDYNEQFF	TGTGCCAGCAGCAAAGTAGATTACAATGAGCAGTTCTTC
NA	TRBV10-3	TRBJ2-1	NA	CAISTIGEQFF	TGTGCCATCAGTACAATTGGCGAGCAGTTCTTC
NA	TRBV28	TRBJ1-5	TRBD1	CASSFSTGSQPQHF	TGTGCCAGCAGTTTTTCGACAGGGAGTCAGCCCCAGCATTTT
NA	TRBV2	TRBJ1-4	TRBD1	CASVPGQTNEKLFF	TGTGCCAGCGTTCCGGGACAGACTAATGAAAAACTGTTTTTT
NA	TRBV18	TRBJ2-6	TRBD1	CASPRDSSGANVLTF	TGTGCCAGCCCCCGGGACAGCTCTGGGGCCAACGTCCTGACTTTC
NA	TRBV19	TRBJ2-1	TRBD2	CASSLAGGGEQFF	TGTGCCAGTAGTCTAGCGGGAGGGGGTGAGCAGTTCTTC
NA	TRBV5-1	TRBJ1-4	NA	CASSFGGGNEKLFF	TGCGCCAGCAGCTTTGGGGGAGGTAATGAAAAACTGTTTTTT
NA	TRBV9	TRBJ2-3	TRBD2	CASSTGTSGTSDTQYF	TGTGCCAGCAGCACAGGGACTAGCGGGACGTCAGATACGCAGTATTTT
NA	TRBV6-5	TRBJ1-6	NA	CASSYSKQNSPLHF	TGTGCCAGCAGTTACTCGAAACAGAATTCACCCCTCCACTTT
NA	TRBV6-1	TRBJ1-3	NA	CASSEAPNGNTIYF	TGTGCCAGCAGTGAAGCCCCTAATGGAAACACCATATATTTT
NA	TRBV28	TRBJ2-7	NA	CAIKQGSGSYEQYF	TGTGCCATAAAGCAGGGTTCCGGCTCCTACGAGCAGTACTTC
NA	TRBV7-3	TRBJ2-1	TRBD2	CASSFLAAVYNEQFF	TGTGCCAGCAGCTTCCTAGCGGCAGTATACAATGAGCAGTTCTTC
NA	TRBV25-1	TRBJ1-2	NA	CASSEGGGYTF	TGTGCCAGCAGTGAAGGGGGCGGCTACACCTTC
NA	TRBV7-8	TRBJ2-1	TRBD2	CASSPFAADAGLADNEQFF	TGTGCCAGCAGCCCATTTGCAGCTGATGCGGGACTAGCGGACAATGAGCAGTTCTTC
NA	TRBV28	TRBJ1-5	NA	CASSNRANQPQHF	TGTGCCAGCAGTAACAGGGCCAATCAGCCCCAGCATTTT
NA	TRBV27	TRBJ2-7	NA	CASSRNGGRGGEQYF	TGTGCCAGCAGCAGGAACGGCGGGAGAGGGGGCGAGCAGTACTTC
NA	TRBV5-1	TRBJ2-7	NA	CASSLSAGTYEQYF	TGCGCCAGCAGCTTATCAGCAGGGACCTACGAGCAGTACTTC
NA	TRBV5-4	TRBJ1-4	TRBD1	CASSLVPTDRGEGEKLFF	TGTGCCAGCAGCTTGGTCCCCACCGACAGGGGAGAGGGTGAAAAACTGTTTTTT
NA	TRBV11-2	TRBJ2-7	NA	CASSVGLGEQYF	TGTGCCAGCAGTGTGGGGCTGGGTGAGCAGTACTTC
NA	TRBV9	TRBJ1-2	NA	CASSVAIDFNYGYTF	TGTGCCAGCAGCGTAGCGATAGATTTTAACTATGGCTACACCTTC
NA	TRBV4-2	TRBJ2-1	NA	CASSQEGEMSYNEQFF	TGTGCCAGCAGCCAAGAAGGAGAGATGTCCTACAATGAGCAGTTCTTC
NA	TRBV11-2	TRBJ2-7	NA	CASSSPTPGHLYEQYF	TGTGCCAGCAGCTCCCCTACACCGGGACACCTCTACGAGCAGTACTTC
NA	TRBV9	TRBJ1-3	NA	CASSPQGIGSGNTIYF	TGTGCCAGCAGCCCCCAGGGGATCGGCTCTGGAAACACCATATATTTT
NA	TRBV9	TRBJ2-7	NA	CASSASGFSHEQYF	TGTGCCAGCAGCGCTTCAGGGTTTTCACACGAGCAGTACTTC
NA	TRBV25-1	TRBJ1-2	TRBD1	CASSDAKTGRNGYTF	TGTGCCAGCAGTGACGCCAAGACAGGGAGGAATGGCTACACCTTC